These 25 T cell receptor beta chains were sequenced from one sample in a study of cytomegalovirus exposure and HLA in healthy donors (dated by TCRdb to about 2017). Libraries came from the immunoSEQ multiplex PCR assay. For the multiplex PCR, a mixture combining 60 forward primers for TCR Vbeta segments and 13 reverse primers for TCR Jbeta segments was used. This is the immuneACCESS table as TCRdb keeps it, with only in-frame sequences that have V and J called. A part of the clones is gone; compared with another copy, unresolved V genes explain less than half, and the rest is unexplained. The table for this sample lists over 150,000 clones; just over 75% of them were counted only once. The top ten clonotypes cover roughly 1.4% of the sample. Sequenced sample: PBMCs. Source of these receptors: a woman aged 25 to 45 in good health and CMV-seropositive.

The chain has TRBV4-1 and TRBJ2-2, with 12 bases matching TRBD1. J was trimmed by 3 bases and V by 4 bases; bases with no gene match: 3. The CDR3 runs 16 residues. The germline gives CDR1 MGHRA, CDR2 YSYEKL. CDR3 nucleotide sequence: TGCGCCAGCAGCCTGGGACAGGGGGCTTACACCGGGGAGCTGTTTTTT. It codes for CASSLGQGAYTGELFF.

V and J are TRBV9 and TRBJ2-7; TRBD2 matches 9 bases. The CDR3 covers 14 residues. Germline V gene data show CDR1 as SGDLS and CDR2 as YYNGEE. V lost 4 bases and J lost 5; bases outside the gene matches: 7. This CDR3 is CASSSREGLHEQYF. The CDR3 region has the DNA TGTGCCAGCAGCTCGCGGGAGGGCCTACACGAGCAGTACTTC.

This chain joins TRBV9 and TRBJ1-1, with D unresolved. V was trimmed by 3 bases and J by 4 bases, leaving 19 bases between them. This CDR3 spans 16 amino acids. CDR1 is SGDLS, CDR2 YYNGEE, per germline. CDR3 protein: CASSAPGSGVSTEAFF. DNA of the CDR3: TGTGCCAGCAGCGCTCCAGGCAGCGGGGTAAGCACTGAAGCTTTCTTT.

The chain recombines TRBV4-1 with TRBJ2-7; 9 nucleotides agree with TRBD1. Germline-derived CDR1 and CDR2 are MGHRA and YSYEKL. The V gene end was trimmed by 4 bases and the J gene end by 2 bases; junction bases not matched to a gene: 6. The CDR3 contains 15 residues. The DNA of the CDR3 is TGCGCCAGCAGCCGAATGACAGGGGGGACCTACGAGCAGTACTTC. Encoded protein: CASSRMTGGTYEQYF.

The chain carries TRBV28 and TRBJ1-1, with D possibly being TRBD1 (6 bases). V was clipped by 3 bases and J by 11 bases, with 16 bases between them. Germline V gene lookup returns CDR1 MDHEN and CDR2 SYDVKM. The CDR3 covers 13 residues. CDR3 DNA sequence: TGTGCCAGCAGTTTTGCTAAAGGGGGTGGTGCTTTCTTT. It translates to CASSFAKGGGAFF.

The rearrangement joins TRBV11-3 to TRBJ1-5; TRBD1 is a possible D gene (5 bases). The V end lost 0 bases, the J end lost 1 base, and 7 bases lay between the germline ends. CDR3 length: 15 amino acids. Germline V gene sequence: CDR1 SGHNT, CDR2 YENEEA. Here the CDR3 DNA reads TGTGCCAGCAGCTTAGATGGGGGGAGCAATCAGCCCCAGCATTTT. Protein: CASSLDGGSNQPQHF.

The J gene is TRBJ1-4, the V gene TRBV12-5, with 7 bases matching TRBD1. V shed 6 bases, J shed 3 bases, and the junction held 7 bases outside the gene matches. The germline CDR1 and CDR2 sequences are LGHNT and FRNRAP. The CDR3 runs to 15 residues. The CDR3 region has the DNA TGTGCTAGTGGACCACAGGGGACGCCTAATGAAAAACTGTTTTTT. Translation: CASGPQGTPNEKLFF. The full variable domain, its missing parts supplied by reference TRBV12-5 and TRBJ1-4, is DARVTQTPRHKVTEMGQEVTMRCQPILGHNTVFWYRQTMMQGLELLAYFRNRAPLDDSGMPKDRFSAEMPDATLATLKIQPSEPRDSAVYFCASGPQGTPNEKLFFGSGTQLSVL.

The chain is built from TRBV19 and TRBJ2-5, with 12 nucleotides matching TRBD2. Per the germline V gene, CDR1 is LNHDA and CDR2 is SQIVND (reference sequence). This CDR3 is 17 amino acids long. With 7 bases clipped from V and 3 bases from J, the junction kept 12 bases outside the gene matches. The CDR3 here is CASTRRLAGAGEETQYF. The CDR3, as DNA: TGTGCCAGTACAAGAAGACTAGCGGGAGCCGGGGAAGAGACCCAGTACTTC.

Points on this clone: The conserved final phenylalanine or tryptophan is absent from the CDR3, which likely points to a read error. The chain employs TRBV5-8 and TRBJ2-7; TRBD2 matches at 8 bases. Trimming removed 5 bases from V and 2 bases from J; junction bases left unmatched: 3. CDR3 length equals 13 residues. Germline V lookup: CDR1 SGHTS, CDR2 YDEGEE. The CDR3 DNA sequence: TGTGCCAGCAGGGACGGGAGGGCCTACGAGCAGTACCTC. Protein: CASRDGRAYEQYL.

This chain uses TRBV28 with TRBJ2-2; D is perhaps TRBD1 (6 bases). This CDR3 has 17 amino acids. Germline lookup yields CDR1 MDHEN and CDR2 SYDVKM. V lost 3 bases and J 0 bases, leaving 14 bases between the germline ends. For the CDR3, the DNA is TGTGCCAGCAGTTTGTGGTCGCAGGGGACGAACACCGGGGAGCTGTTTTTT. It encodes CASSLWSQGTNTGELFF.

This clone showed up just once. The rearrangement links TRBV9 to TRBJ2-3; TRBD2 matches at 7 bases. The junction had 12 bases not matched to a gene; V was cut back by 0 bases and J by 2 bases. The CDR3 covers 18 residues. The germline V gene encodes CDR1 SGDLS and CDR2 YYNGEE. CDR3 protein: CASSVGGTMRDYTDTQYF. The CDR3 nucleotides read TGTGCCAGCAGCGTAGGGGGGACTATGCGGGACTACACAGATACGCAGTATTTT. Supplemented by reference TRBV9 and TRBJ2-3, the full variable domain reads DSGVTQTPKHLITATGQRVTLRCSPRSGDLSVYWYQQSLDQGLQFLIQYYNGEERAKGNILERFSAQQFPDLHSELNLSSLELGDSALYFCASSVGGTMRDYTDTQYFGPGTRLTVL.

Only a few counts were recorded for this clone. The chain employs TRBV6-5 and TRBJ2-1, with 11 bases aligning to TRBD2. The CDR3 consists of 15 residues. Per the germline V gene, CDR1 is MNHEY and CDR2 is SVGAGI. V lost 0 bases to trimming and J lost 7 bases; unmatched junction nucleotides: 2. The CDR3 spells CASSYSTSGNNEQFF. The CDR3, as DNA: TGTGCCAGCAGTTACTCGACTAGCGGGAATAATGAGCAGTTCTTC.

V usage is TRBV6-5 and J usage is TRBJ2-7; D is unclear. CDR3 length equals 13 residues. The V gene's germline CDR1 is MNHEY and CDR2 SVGAGI. V was trimmed by 4 bases and J by 9 bases, leaving 16 bases between them. As DNA, the CDR3 is TGTGCCAGCAGTTCCACATCGACATCGCCGCAGTACTTC. As protein: CASSSTSTSPQYF.

The chain carries TRBV29-1 and TRBJ1-1; a weak D match, TRBD1 (5 bases). Germline V gives CDR1 SQVTM, CDR2 ANQGSEA. Trimming pared 8 bases from V and 3 bases from J, leaving 13 bases between. The CDR3 has 12 residues. The DNA of the CDR3 is TGCAGCTCCCATTGGGGGGACACTGAAGCTTTCTTT. It specifies CSSHWGDTEAFF.

This clone has more than one count but fewer than ten. The gene calls are TRBV6-1 and TRBJ2-5, with 9 bases matching TRBD2. CDR1 MNHNS and CDR2 SASEGT come from the germline V gene. The CDR3 is made up of 15 amino acids. The junction had 9 bases not matched to a gene; V was cut back by 9 bases and J by 1 base. CDR3 in DNA: TGTGCCAGTAAGCCCAGCGGGAGGCTCCAAGAGACCCAGTACTTC. Encoded protein: CASKPSGRLQETQYF.

This chain joins TRBV9 and TRBJ2-5, with TRBD1 identical over 7 bases. The CDR3 totals 14 residues. Trimming took 4 bases from V and 5 from J; bases not matched to a gene: 8. Germline V lookup: CDR1 SGDLS, CDR2 YYNGEE. The CDR3 DNA is TGTGCCAGCAGCACCGACAGGGTGGTGGAGACCCAGTACTTC. Residues: CASSTDRVVETQYF.

The rearrangement joins TRBV29-1 to TRBJ1-2; D not resolved. Germline loops: CDR1 SQVTM, CDR2 ANQGSEA. The V end was cut by 0 bases, the J end by 7 bases, with 6 bases between. The CDR3 covers 11 residues. CDR3 coding DNA: TGCAGCGTTGAAGAATCCGGTGGCTACACCTTC. Amino acids: CSVEESGGYTF.

The CDR3 loop reads CASSHQETQYF. CDR3 coding DNA: TGTGCCAGCAGCCATCAAGAGACCCAGTACTTC. V gene TRBV13 combines with J gene TRBJ2-5, with D unresolved. V shed 5 bases and J shed 2 bases, with 3 bases lying between them. The CDR3 spans 11 residues. Per the germline V gene, CDR1 is PRHDT and CDR2 is FYEKMQ (reference sequence).

The rearrangement uses TRBV19 and TRBJ2-2, with D maybe TRBD1 (5 bases). This CDR3 has 15 residues. Germline CDR1 and CDR2: LNHDA and SQIVND (reference sequence). V lost 0 bases and J lost 3, with 8 bases in between. The CDR3 nucleotides are TGTGCCAGTAGTATAGAGGGGCTAGACACCGGGGAGCTGTTTTTT. This codes for CASSIEGLDTGELFF.

V and J are TRBV28 and TRBJ2-1; 7 nucleotides match TRBD1. This CDR3 spans 17 amino acids. The V and J ends lost 4 bases and 0 bases, in that order; junction bases with no gene match: 9. Germline loops: CDR1 MDHEN, CDR2 SYDVKM. The CDR3 coding sequence is TGTGCCAGCAGTTCCTCAGGGGGTGCCCTCTCCTACAATGAGCAGTTCTTC. Its translation: CASSSSGGALSYNEQFF.

This clone has only one observation. The chain combines TRBV15 with TRBJ1-1; the D gene is possibly TRBD1 (6 bases). This CDR3 region has 16 residues. V was cut by 2 bases and J by 1 base, with 14 bases left in between. Germline CDR1 reads LNHNV; CDR2 reads YYDKDF (reference sequence). CDR3 DNA sequence: TGTGCCACCAGCAGATGGGACGGGGGGGCGAACACTGAAGCTTTCTTT. Amino acids: CATSRWDGGANTEAFF.

The V call is TRBV9, the J call TRBJ2-1; tentatively, D is TRBD2 (6 bases). The CDR3 runs 16 residues. Germline V gene lookup returns CDR1 SGDLS and CDR2 YYNGEE. Trimming shortened V by 4 bases and J by 7 bases, and 21 bases separated the two germline ends. The chain's CDR3 is CASSLTGTPNKNEQFF. As DNA, the CDR3 is TGTGCCAGCAGCTTGACCGGGACTCCAAACAAGAATGAGCAGTTCTTC.

The chain carries TRBV5-4 and TRBJ2-2; 8 nucleotides align to TRBD2. Germline trimming cut 0 bases from V and 7 bases from J; bases unmatched to any gene: 8. Germline CDR1 reads SGHNT; CDR2 reads YYREEE (reference sequence). There are 16 residues in the CDR3. The CDR3 loop reads CASSLATGGPVGELFF. DNA for the CDR3: TGTGCCAGCAGCTTGGCGACGGGAGGGCCGGTCGGGGAGCTGTTTTTT.

V is TRBV9 and J is TRBJ2-2; D is possibly TRBD1 (6 bases). Trimming left V 2 bases short and J 3 bases short, with 8 bases between. In germline, CDR1 is SGDLS, CDR2 YYNGEE. CDR3 length: 14 amino acids. The CDR3 nucleotides read TGTGCCAGCAGCGTCACAGGGTACACCGGGGAGCTGTTTTTT. This encodes CASSVTGYTGELFF.

The chain couples TRBV10-3 to TRBJ2-5; D unclear. The CDR3 totals 15 residues. Between the trimmed V and J ends, which lost 3 bases and 2 bases, there was a span of 13 bases. Germline lookup yields CDR1 ENHRY and CDR2 SYGVKD. Here the CDR3 reads CAISDPTDSQETQYF. CDR3 coding DNA: TGTGCCATCAGTGACCCCACCGATAGTCAAGAGACCCAGTACTTC.